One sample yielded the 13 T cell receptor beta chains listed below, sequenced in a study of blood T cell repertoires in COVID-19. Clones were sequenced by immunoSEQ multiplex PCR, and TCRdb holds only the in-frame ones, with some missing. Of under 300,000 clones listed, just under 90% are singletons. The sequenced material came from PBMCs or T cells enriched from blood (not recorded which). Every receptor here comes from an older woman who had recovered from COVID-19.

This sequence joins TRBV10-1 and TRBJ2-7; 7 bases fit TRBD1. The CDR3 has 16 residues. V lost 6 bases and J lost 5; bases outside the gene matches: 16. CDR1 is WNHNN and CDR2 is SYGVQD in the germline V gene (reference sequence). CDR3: CASSETPGGSRNEQYF. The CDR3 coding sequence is TGCGCCAGCAGCGAGACCCCAGGGGGTTCGAGGAACGAGCAGTACTTC.

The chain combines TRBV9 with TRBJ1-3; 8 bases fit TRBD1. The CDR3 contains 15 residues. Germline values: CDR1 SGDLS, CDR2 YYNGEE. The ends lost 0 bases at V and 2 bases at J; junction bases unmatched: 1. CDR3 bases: TGTGCCAGCAGCGTAGGGACAGGGACTGGAAACACCATATATTTT. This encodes CASSVGTGTGNTIYF.

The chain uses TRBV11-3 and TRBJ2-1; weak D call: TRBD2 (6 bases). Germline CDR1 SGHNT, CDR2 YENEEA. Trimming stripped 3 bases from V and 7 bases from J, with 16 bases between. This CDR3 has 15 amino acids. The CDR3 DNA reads TGTGCCAGCAGCTTGCCGGGACGGGGGAGGAATGAGCAGTTCTTC. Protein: CASSLPGRGRNEQFF.

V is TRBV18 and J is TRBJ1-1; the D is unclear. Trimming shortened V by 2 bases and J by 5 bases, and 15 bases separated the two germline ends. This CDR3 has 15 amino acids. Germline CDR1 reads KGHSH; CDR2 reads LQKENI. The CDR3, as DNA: TGTGCCAGCTCACCAAGGACTGCAAAGGAGACTGAAGCTTTCTTT. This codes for CASSPRTAKETEAFF. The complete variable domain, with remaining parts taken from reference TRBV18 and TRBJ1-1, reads NAGVMQNPRHLVRRRGQEARLRCSPMKGHSHVYWYRQLPEEGLKFMVYLQKENIIDESGMPKERFSAEFPKEGPSILRIQQVVRGDSAAYFCASSPRTAKETEAFFGQGTRLTVV.

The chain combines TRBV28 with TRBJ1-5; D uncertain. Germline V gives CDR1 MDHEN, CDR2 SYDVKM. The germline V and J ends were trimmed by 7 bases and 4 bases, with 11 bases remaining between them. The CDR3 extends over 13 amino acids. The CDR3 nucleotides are TGTGCCAGCACCACTGGAGGGAATCAGCCCCAGCATTTT. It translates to CASTTGGNQPQHF.

CDR3 loop: CATSDFTQGTDTQYF. The CDR3 nucleotides read TGTGCCACCAGTGATTTTACGCAGGGGACAGATACGCAGTATTTT. The chain is built from TRBV24-1 and TRBJ2-3; TRBD1 might be the D (6 bases). Per germline, CDR1 KGHDR and CDR2 SFDVKD. The V and J ends lost 1 base and 3 bases respectively, with 10 bases between them. CDR3 size: 15 residues.

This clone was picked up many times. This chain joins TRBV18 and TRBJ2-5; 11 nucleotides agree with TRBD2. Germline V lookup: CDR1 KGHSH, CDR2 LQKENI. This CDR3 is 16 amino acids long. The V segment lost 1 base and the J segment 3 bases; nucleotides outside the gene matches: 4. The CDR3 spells CASSPRASGRKETQYF. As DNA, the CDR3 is TGTGCCAGCTCACCACGGGCTAGCGGGAGGAAAGAGACCCAGTACTTC.

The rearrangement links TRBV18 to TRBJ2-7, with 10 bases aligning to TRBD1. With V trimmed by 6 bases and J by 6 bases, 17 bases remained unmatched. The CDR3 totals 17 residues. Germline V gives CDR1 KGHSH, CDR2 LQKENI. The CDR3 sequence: CASSPIRAGTGAAEQYF. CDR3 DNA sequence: TGTGCCAGCTCCCCTATTCGAGCCGGGACAGGGGCAGCCGAGCAGTACTTC.

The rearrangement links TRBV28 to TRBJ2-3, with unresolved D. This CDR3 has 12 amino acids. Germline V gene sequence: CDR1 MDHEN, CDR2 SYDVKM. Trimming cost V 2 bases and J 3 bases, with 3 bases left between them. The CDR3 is CASSLETDTQYF. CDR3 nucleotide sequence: TGTGCCAGCAGTTTAGAGACAGATACGCAGTATTTT. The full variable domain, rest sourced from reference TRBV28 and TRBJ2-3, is DVKVTQSSRYLVKRTGEKVFLECVQDMDHENMFWYRQDPGLGLRLIYFSYDVKMKEKGDIPEGYSVSREKKERFSLILESASTNQTSMYLCASSLETDTQYFGPGTRLTVL.

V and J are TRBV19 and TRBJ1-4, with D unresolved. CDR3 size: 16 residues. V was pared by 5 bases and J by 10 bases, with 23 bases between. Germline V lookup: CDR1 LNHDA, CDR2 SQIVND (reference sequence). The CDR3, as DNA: TGTGCCAGTAGTGTCGGAGGAAGCTCGGCGTGGGGAAAACTGTTTTTT. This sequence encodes CASSVGGSSAWGKLFF.

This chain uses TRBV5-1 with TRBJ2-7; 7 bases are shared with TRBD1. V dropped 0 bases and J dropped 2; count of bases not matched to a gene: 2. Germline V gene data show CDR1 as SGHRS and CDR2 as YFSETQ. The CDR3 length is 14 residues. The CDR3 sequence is CASSLGTGTYEQYF. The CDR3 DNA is TGCGCCAGCAGCTTGGGGACAGGAACCTACGAGCAGTACTTC.

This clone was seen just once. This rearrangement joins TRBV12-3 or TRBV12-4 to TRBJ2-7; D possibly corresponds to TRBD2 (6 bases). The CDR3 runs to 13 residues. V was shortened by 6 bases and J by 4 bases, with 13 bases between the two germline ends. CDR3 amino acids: CASSPGVRYEQYF. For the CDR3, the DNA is TGTGCCAGCAGCCCGGGAGTTAGGTACGAGCAGTACTTC.

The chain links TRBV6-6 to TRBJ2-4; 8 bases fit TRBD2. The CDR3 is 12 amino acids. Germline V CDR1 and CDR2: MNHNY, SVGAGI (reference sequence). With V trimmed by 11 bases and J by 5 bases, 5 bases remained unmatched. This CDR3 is CASREAQNIQYF. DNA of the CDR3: TGTGCCTCGCGGGAGGCTCAAAACATTCAGTACTTC.